The TCR beta chain under discussion was sequenced for a study of cytomegalovirus exposure and HLA in healthy donors. General observations from the study: It was reported that the classifier diagnosed cytomegalovirus status with high specificity and sensitivity in both the original and validation cohorts. Further analysis, carried out later, found HLA-associated TCR beta chains more clonally expanded than equally common other chains.

Germline CDR1 PRHDT, CDR2 FYEKMQ (reference sequence). The CDR3 is 14 residues long. V shed 4 bases, J shed 4 bases, and the junction held 3 bases outside the gene matches. It was with 60 Vbeta and 13 Jbeta primers that the PCR ran. Assay: immunoSEQ multiplex PCR; the TCRdb copy retains only in-frame clones and omits some. There are fewer than 150,000 clones in the sample; about four fifths occur only once, and about 10% lies in the top ten. This clone was seen a handful of times. Antigen unknown. Sequenced input: PBMCs. The rearrangement links TRBV13 to TRBJ1-1; 10 bases agree with TRBD1. The clonotype was recovered from a female donor in good health and CMV-seropositive. CDR3 DNA sequence: TGTGCCAGCAGCTCCAGGACAGGGGGCACTGAAGCTTTCTTT. It codes for CASSSRTGGTEAFF. Complete variable domain (other parts from reference TRBV13 and TRBJ1-1): AAGVIQSPRHLIKEKRETATLKCYPIPRHDTVYWYQQGPGQDPQFLISFYEKMQSDKGSIPDRFSAQQFSDYHSELNMSSLELGDSALYFCASSSRTGGTEAFFGQGTRLTVV.